Listed here are 7 T cell receptor beta chains from one sample, sequenced in a study of T cell repertoires in cytomegalovirus infection (dated 2019 in TCRdb). The treatment or condition tag for this specimen amounts to: in vitro stimulation with specific CMV peptide epitopes to enrich CMV-specific T cells. The sequencer was an Illumina HiSeq 1500. TCRdb trimmed the raw reads at Q25, called clones with MiXCR and kept productive beta chains. For every CDR3 protein sequence, its rows merge into one entry that carries the most common genes and DNA. Recorded for this sample are approximately 83,000 distinct CDR3 sequences; 20% to 30% of them occurred a single time. The ten largest clones capture 50% of the sample. No antigen has been assigned to these receptors. Sequenced here: CD8+ T cells from cultured PBMCs, sampled from culture after CMV antigen stimulation. These receptors were obtained from a human donor in good health (CMV status not recorded). Some clones in this sample may be carry-over from other donors' samples.

This clonotype appeared many times. The chain employs TRBV7-2 and TRBJ1-2; no clear D gene. The CDR3 covers 15 residues. CDR1 and CDR2 (germline): SGHTA, FQGNSA. The V gene lost 6 bases and the J gene lost 4 bases, with 18 bases spanning the gap. The CDR3 sequence is CASSPERSPAYGYTF. The CDR3 nucleotides are TGTGCCAGCAGTCCCGAAAGGAGCCCAGCCTATGGCTACACCTTC.

The chain joins TRBV3-1 to TRBJ2-3; D is undetermined. Trimming removed 3 bases from V and 2 bases from J, with 18 bases in between. The germline gives CDR1 LGHDT, CDR2 YNNKEL (reference sequence). This CDR3 contains 17 residues. This CDR3 is CASSQEGTQRPTDTQYF. CDR3 DNA: TGTGCCAGCAGCCAGGAAGGAACCCAGAGACCCACAGATACGCAGTATTTT.

The gene calls are TRBV12-3 or TRBV12-4 and TRBJ1-1; 8 bases fit TRBD1. V gave up 5 bases and J gave up 6 bases; unmatched junction bases: 8. The CDR3 runs to 14 residues. Written as DNA, the CDR3 is TGTGCCAGCAGTCAGGGGGCAGTTTTTGCTGAAGCTTTCTTT. Translating it yields CASSQGAVFAEAFF.

The chain recombines TRBV27 with TRBJ1-1; TRBD1 matches 8 bases. Per germline, CDR1 MNHEY and CDR2 SMNVEV (reference sequence). The V and J ends lost 1 base and 2 bases, in that order; junction bases with no gene match: 6. CDR3 size: 16 residues. CDR3 region: CASSLLGQEANTEAFF. The CDR3 bases are TGTGCCAGCAGTTTATTGGGACAGGAAGCTAACACTGAAGCTTTCTTT.

V and J are TRBV7-9 and TRBJ1-2; no firm D call. The ends were cut back, 8 bases at V and 3 bases at J, with 22 bases in the middle. The CDR3 contains 16 residues. Germline CDR1 is SEHNR and CDR2 is FQNEAQ (reference sequence). The CDR3 loop reads CASVGQTRGQDYGYTF. The CDR3 DNA is TGTGCCAGCGTTGGGCAAACCCGGGGTCAGGACTATGGCTACACCTTC.

This clonotype showed up just a few times. This chain connects TRBV12-3 or TRBV12-4 to TRBJ2-7, with 7 bases identical to TRBD1. Unmatched junction bases numbered 6, after V lost 3 bases and J lost 4 bases. The CDR3 spans 14 residues. This CDR3 reads CASSFATGLYEQYF. The CDR3 nucleotides read TGTGCCAGCAGTTTCGCGACAGGGCTATACGAGCAGTACTTC.

This clonotype was seen many times. The CDR3 reads CASSLRGIGDTGELFF. CDR3 bases: TGTGCCAGCAGCTTAAGAGGGATTGGGGACACCGGGGAGCTGTTTTTT. This chain connects TRBV7-3 to TRBJ2-2; D perhaps matches TRBD2 (5 bases). The CDR3 spans 16 residues. Germline CDR1 and CDR2: SGHTA and FQGTGA. V was shortened by 1 base and J by 3 bases, with 12 bases between the two germline ends.